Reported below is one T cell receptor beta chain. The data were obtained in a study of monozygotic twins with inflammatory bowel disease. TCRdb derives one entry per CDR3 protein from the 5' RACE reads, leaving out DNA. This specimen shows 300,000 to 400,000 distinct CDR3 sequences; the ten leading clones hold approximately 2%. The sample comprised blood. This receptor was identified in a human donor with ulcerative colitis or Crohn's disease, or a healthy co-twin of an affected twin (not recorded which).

CDR3 protein: CATPQDTGELFF. The J gene is TRBJ2-2, the V gene TRBV19; the TRBD1 assignment by TCRdb is unverifiable without DNA. The germline V gene encodes CDR1 LNHDA and CDR2 SQIVND (reference sequence). The CDR3 is made up of 12 amino acids.